What follows is one TCR beta chain and its context. The data originate from a study of blood T cell repertoires in COVID-19. Background on the study: Acute and convalescent COVID-19 specimens originated in the United States, Italy and Spain.

Germline assignment: CDR1 SQVTM and CDR2 ANQGSEA. The CDR3 loop spans 15 amino acids. Trimming cost V 1 base and J 8 bases; bases outside gene matches: 12. The method was immunoSEQ multiplex PCR; TCRdb's version includes in-frame clones alone and lacks a portion of them. The table includes about 220,000 clones, more than 70% detected once. The receptor comes from a woman of 80 years or more with acute or convalescent COVID-19. Sequencing was carried out using peripheral blood. The chain links TRBV29-1 to TRBJ1-2, with 8 bases identical to TRBD1. As DNA, the CDR3 is TGCAGCGTTGAAGGGACAGGGAGGAATACGCGGGGCTACACCTTC. Protein product: CSVEGTGRNTRGYTF.